This entry describes one TCR beta chain. The entry originates in a study of blood T cell repertoires in COVID-19. J lost 6 bases, V lost 0 bases, and 8 bases had no gene match. The CDR3 runs 17 residues. Germline CDR1 LGHDT, CDR2 YNNKEL (reference sequence). Clones were sequenced by immunoSEQ multiplex PCR, and TCRdb holds only the in-frame ones, with some missing. The sample has around 100,000 clones; approximately 88% are singletons. This receptor was identified in a human donor in a cohort sampled during active COVID-19. The J gene is TRBJ1-2, the V gene TRBV3-1 (or the pseudogene TRBV3-2); 12 positions agree with TRBD1. The source material was peripheral blood. The CDR3 protein is CASSQDRLGQGAHGYTF. The CDR3, as DNA: TGTGCCAGCAGCCAAGATCGACTGGGACAGGGGGCGCATGGCTACACCTTC.